A single sample is the source of the 17 T cell receptor beta chains below, sequenced in a study of T cell changes during pregnancy in multiple sclerosis. Sequencing was performed with immunoSEQ multiplex PCR; in TCRdb, only in-frame clones are kept and a portion is missing. The data show around 50,000 clones, with approximately 87% seen just once and approximately 5% held by the top ten. Material for sequencing was peripheral blood from another person, used as feeder cells. All receptors derive from a human donor whose cells served as feeder cells for cultures in a pregnancy study.

The table lists this clone with a few counts. The chain joins TRBV19 to TRBJ1-1; TRBD1 agrees at 8 bases. This CDR3 comprises 18 residues. V gave up 10 bases and J gave up 1 base; unmatched junction bases: 20. Germline values: CDR1 LNHDA, CDR2 SQIVND (reference sequence). This CDR3 is CATKNRGGQGSTNTEAFF. In nucleotides, the CDR3 is TGTGCCACAAAAAATCGTGGTGGACAGGGCTCAACGAACACTGAAGCTTTCTTT.

V and J are TRBV7-3 and TRBJ2-3, with a possible D match to TRBD1 (5 bases). Trimming stripped 3 bases from V and 6 bases from J, with 13 bases between. The CDR3 consists of 14 residues. The V gene's germline CDR1 is SGHTA and CDR2 FQGTGA. The CDR3 nucleotides read TGTGCCAGCAGCTTCTCCCAGGGTGCGGATACGCAGTATTTT. Its translation is CASSFSQGADTQYF.

The rearrangement links TRBV9 to TRBJ2-7; a possible D gene is TRBD1 (6 bases). The germline V gene has CDR1 SGDLS and CDR2 YYNGEE. V lost 5 bases and J 4 bases, leaving 13 bases between the germline ends. The CDR3 is 13 amino acids. DNA of the CDR3: TGTGCCAGCAGTAGAAGAGGGGGTTACGAGCAGTACTTC. Residues: CASSRRGGYEQYF.

The V gene is TRBV7-9, the J gene TRBJ2-2, with D perhaps matching TRBD1 (6 bases). Trimming removed 5 bases at V and 1 base at J, with 23 bases between. The V gene's germline CDR1 is SEHNR and CDR2 FQNEAQ (reference sequence). This CDR3 contains 19 residues. The CDR3 nucleotides read TGTGCCAGCAGCCTAAAGCAGCCTACAGGGATTCAGAACACCGGGGAGCTGTTTTTT. This translates into CASSLKQPTGIQNTGELFF.

The rearrangement links TRBV14 to TRBJ1-1, with 9 bases identical to TRBD1. Germline CDR1 and CDR2: SGHDN and FVKESK. The V and J ends lost 3 bases and 1 base, in that order; junction bases with no gene match: 0. The CDR3 length is 14 residues. The CDR3, as DNA: TGTGCCAGCAGCCAGGGACAGGGGAACACTGAAGCTTTCTTT. Translated: CASSQGQGNTEAFF.

The chain employs TRBV5-1 and TRBJ1-1; D is perhaps TRBD1 (6 bases). The germline gives CDR1 SGHRS, CDR2 YFSETQ. The V end was cut by 2 bases, the J end by 5 bases, with 13 bases between. The CDR3 covers 14 residues. This CDR3 is CASSFEGGATEAFF. The CDR3 nucleotides read TGCGCCAGCAGCTTCGAGGGGGGCGCAACTGAAGCTTTCTTT.

J is TRBJ2-7 and V is TRBV27; 14 bases match TRBD2. The CDR3 loop spans 19 amino acids. V was pared by 6 bases and J by 3 bases, with 16 bases of the junction left unmatched. CDR1 and CDR2 (germline): MNHEY, SMNVEV (reference sequence). CDR3 amino acids: CASRNRWTSGGRKSYEQYF. The CDR3 region has the DNA TGTGCCAGCAGGAATCGATGGACTAGCGGGGGGAGGAAGAGCTACGAGCAGTACTTC.

The DNA of the CDR3 is TGTGCCAGCAGCTCCGGGACAGGGTCGAGTGGCTACACCTTC. This codes for CASSSGTGSSGYTF. The chain carries TRBV7-9 and TRBJ1-2; TRBD1 matches 9 bases. Trimming removed 4 bases from V and 7 bases from J; junction bases left unmatched: 7. From germline, CDR1 is SEHNR and CDR2 FQNEAQ (reference sequence). The CDR3 sequence is 14 residues long.

The rearrangement joins TRBV28 to TRBJ2-7; the D gene is possibly TRBD2 (6 bases). Germline V gene sequence: CDR1 MDHEN, CDR2 SYDVKM. The CDR3 runs 15 residues. V dropped 1 base and J dropped 0 bases, with 10 bases sitting between them. The CDR3 sequence is CASSLYGRASYEQYF. The CDR3 bases are TGTGCCAGCAGTTTATACGGGAGAGCCTCCTACGAGCAGTACTTC. Complete variable domain (other parts from reference TRBV28 and TRBJ2-7): DVKVTQSSRYLVKRTGEKVFLECVQDMDHENMFWYRQDPGLGLRLIYFSYDVKMKEKGDIPEGYSVSREKKERFSLILESASTNQTSMYLCASSLYGRASYEQYFGPGTRLTVT.

This clone was seen just once. The rearrangement links TRBV6-1 to TRBJ2-5; either TRBD1 or TRBD2 may fit D (5 bases each). The CDR3 is made up of 16 amino acids. Trimming removed 3 bases at V and 2 bases at J, with 16 bases between. Germline V gene sequence: CDR1 MNHNS, CDR2 SASEGT. The CDR3 region is CASSDPLRGLQETQYF. In DNA form, the CDR3 reads TGTGCCAGCAGTGATCCCCTCCGGGGCTTACAAGAGACCCAGTACTTC.

This chain links TRBV7-2 with TRBJ2-5; 7 nucleotides match TRBD1. Trimming at V came to 0 bases and at J to 4 bases, leaving 8 bases not matched to a gene. CDR1 is SGHTA and CDR2 is FQGNSA in the germline V gene. The CDR3 spans 16 residues. CDR3 protein: CASSLADRSVGETQYF. The CDR3 region has the DNA TGTGCCAGCAGCTTAGCGGACAGGAGTGTTGGAGAGACCCAGTACTTC.

The genes are TRBV15 and TRBJ1-6, with D possibly matching TRBD1 (5 bases). CDR1 is LNHNV and CDR2 is YYDKDF in the germline V gene (reference sequence). Trimming took 3 bases from V and 7 from J, leaving 22 bases between them. The CDR3 consists of 18 residues. The CDR3 DNA reads TGTGCCACCAGCAGGCCGCCTAGCAAGAGCAGGGAGAATTCACCCCTCCACTTT. It codes for CATSRPPSKSRENSPLHF.

CDR3 coding DNA: TGTGCCAGCTCACCACCCGATGCGGGCCCTGCCTCCTACGAGCAGTACTTC. Amino acids: CASSPPDAGPASYEQYF. The V and J genes are TRBV18 and TRBJ2-7, with D perhaps matching TRBD2 (5 bases). The CDR3 sequence is 17 residues long. V was trimmed by 0 bases and J by 0 bases, leaving 15 bases between them. Germline-derived CDR1 and CDR2 are KGHSH and LQKENI. The variable domain in full, with the rest retrieved from reference TRBV18 and TRBJ2-7, is NAGVMQNPRHLVRRRGQEARLRCSPMKGHSHVYWYRQLPEEGLKFMVYLQKENIIDESGMPKERFSAEFPKEGPSILRIQQVVRGDSAAYFCASSPPDAGPASYEQYFGPGTRLTVT.

This chain joins TRBV6-5 and TRBJ1-5; TRBD1 is a possible D gene (5 bases). Deletions cut 7 bases from V and 2 bases from J, with 12 bases between. CDR3 length equals 14 residues. CDR1 MNHEY and CDR2 SVGAGI come from the germline V gene. CDR3 sequence: CASTRGGGNQPQHF. The CDR3 nucleotides read TGTGCCAGCACGCGTGGGGGTGGCAATCAGCCCCAGCATTTT.

The rearrangement uses TRBV28 and TRBJ2-7; 7 bases agree with TRBD1. With 2 bases clipped from V and 8 bases from J, the junction kept 9 bases outside the gene matches. CDR3 length equals 14 residues. Germline CDR1 reads MDHEN; CDR2 reads SYDVKM. CDR3 in amino acids: CASSLGQALRKQYF. CDR3 DNA sequence: TGTGCCAGCAGTTTAGGACAGGCGCTACGGAAGCAGTACTTC.

This chain links TRBV10-2 with TRBJ2-1; TRBD2 aligns across 8 bases. This CDR3 contains 15 residues. The V gene's germline CDR1 is WSHSY and CDR2 SAAADI. The V segment lost 1 base and the J segment 4 bases; nucleotides outside the gene matches: 3. In DNA, the CDR3 is TGCGCCAGCAGTGAGTGGACTAGCAGTTACAATGAGCAGTTCTTC. This translates into CASSEWTSSYNEQFF.

The chain uses TRBV11-2 and TRBJ1-2; D perhaps matches TRBD1 (5 bases). The CDR3 totals 13 residues. Germline V CDR1 and CDR2: SGHAT, FQNNGV. Trimming removed 3 bases from V and 4 bases from J, with 9 bases in between. Here the CDR3 DNA reads TGTGCCAGCAGCTTCTGGGACCTCTATGGCTACACCTTC. Its translation is CASSFWDLYGYTF.